This TCR beta chain was identified during a study of cytomegalovirus exposure and HLA in healthy donors. Regarding the study as a whole: V- and J-gene trimming in TCR beta was tied to a missense DCLRE1C variant by an analysis performed later. The investigators catalogued 160 or so TCR beta chains as cytomegalovirus-associated.

About this clone itself: Its matching antigen is unknown.

Amplification used 60 Vbeta primers and 13 Jbeta primers. Assay: immunoSEQ multiplex PCR; the TCRdb copy retains only in-frame clones and omits some. The sample totals 65,000 to 80,000 clones; its top ten clones hold roughly 4.8%. The sequence came from a man aged 25-45 years in good health and CMV-seronegative. Sample: PBMCs.

CDR3: CASSLGYRGDSPLHF. For the CDR3, the DNA is TGTGCCAGCAGCTTAGGATACAGGGGCGATTCACCCCTCCACTTT. This sequence joins TRBV7-9 and TRBJ1-6; TRBD1 matches at 7 bases. After removal of 1 base from V and 8 bases from J, the junction contained 5 bases not matched to a gene. The CDR3 runs to 15 residues. In germline, CDR1 is SEHNR, CDR2 FQNEAQ (reference sequence).